These T cell receptor beta chains were read from a single sample in a study of blood T cell repertoires in COVID-19. Profiling relied on immunoSEQ multiplex PCR, and the TCRdb table lists in-frame clones only, not all of them. The sample holds 150,000 to 200,000 clones, over 75% seen once. Sample: peripheral blood. The receptors here all came from a man aged 55 to 70 with active or convalescent COVID-19. Each CDR3 is given with its conserved first and last residue. Each record gives: J gene, D gene, V gene, clone size, CDR3 protein, CDR3 DNA. D genes are given only for firm matches. The size field is filled for only some rows; it gives once, few, many or a size class.

TRBJ2-7 | TRBD1 | TRBV5-1 | . | CASSLWDRSYEQYF | TGCGCCAGCAGCTTGTGGGACAGGAGTTATGAGCAGTACTTC
TRBJ2-5 | . | TRBV7-6 | . | CASSQAQNGYGTQYF | TGTGCCAGCAGCCAAGCCCAGAACGGGTATGGGACCCAGTACTTC
TRBJ2-3 | TRBD2 | TRBV9 | . | CASSEGGLAGTDTQYF | TGTGCCAGCAGCGAGGGGGGACTAGCGGGAACAGATACGCAGTATTTT
TRBJ1-1 | TRBD1 | TRBV7-9 | few | CASSPAGQANTEAFF | TGTGCCAGCAGCCCGGCGGGACAGGCTAACACTGAAGCTTTCTTT
TRBJ2-7 | . | TRBV18 | . | CASSPGTTGHNWQYF | TGTGCCAGCTCACCCGGAACTACTGGACATAATTGGCAGTACTTC
TRBJ1-5 | TRBD1 | TRBV19 | few | CASTSRTDRGGQPQHF | TGTGCCAGTACCAGTCGGACAGACAGGGGCGGGCAGCCCCAGCATTTT
TRBJ1-2 | . | TRBV2 | . | CASSGTGPNYGYTF | TGTGCCAGCAGCGGAACAGGTCCTAACTATGGCTACACCTTC
TRBJ1-4 | . | TRBV5-1 | few | CASSPDSSNEKLFF | TGCGCCAGCAGCCCGGACAGTTCCAATGAAAAACTGTTTTTT
TRBJ2-5 | . | TRBV14 | . | CASSQELGGLQETQYF | TGTGCCAGCAGCCAAGAACTAGGAGGGCTCCAAGAGACCCAGTACTTC
TRBJ1-5 | TRBD1 | TRBV2 | . | CASSEMAGGLQPQHF | TGTGCCAGCAGTGAGATGGCAGGGGGCCTTCAGCCCCAGCATTTT
TRBJ2-1 | . | TRBV7-9 | . | CASSPRGASYNEQFF | TGTGCCAGCAGCCCCCGGGGGGCTTCCTACAATGAGCAGTTCTTC
TRBJ1-2 | . | TRBV18 | . | CASSPPSIQEGYTF | TGTGCCAGCTCACCACCCTCTATCCAGGAAGGCTACACCTTC
TRBJ2-3 | . | TRBV6-1 | . | CASSDLGSTDTQYF | TGTGCCAGCAGTGACCTCGGGAGCACAGATACGCAGTATTTT
TRBJ2-3 | TRBD2 | TRBV4-2 | once | CASSRTSGFSGRAIDTQYF | TGTGCCAGCAGCCGCACATCGGGTTTTAGCGGGAGGGCCATAGATACGCAGTATTTT
TRBJ1-5 | . | TRBV5-1 | . | CASSPTGRGVSEPQHF | TGCGCCAGCAGCCCCACCGGGAGAGGGGTTTCGGAGCCCCAGCATTTT
TRBJ2-3 | . | TRBV7-3 | . | CASSLLGGRGTQYF | TGTGCCAGCAGCTTATTAGGGGGTCGGGGTACGCAGTATTTT
TRBJ2-7 | TRBD1 | TRBV29-1 | few | CSASDRVLNEQYF | TGCAGCGCTTCTGACAGGGTATTGAACGAGCAGTACTTC
TRBJ2-1 | TRBD2 | TRBV7-9 | once | CASSLGLAGHNEQFF | TGTGCCAGCAGCTTAGGACTAGCGGGCCACAATGAGCAGTTCTTC
TRBJ2-2 | TRBD1 | TRBV19 | . | CASSIGGGLGTGELFF | TGTGCCAGTAGTATAGGAGGGGGCCTGGGCACCGGGGAGCTGTTTTTT
TRBJ2-7 | . | TRBV15 | . | CATSRVEFNEQYF | TGTGCCACCAGCAGGGTTGAGTTCAACGAGCAGTACTTC